The rows below give T cell receptor beta chains drawn from one sample of a study of chemoradiotherapy in HPV16-positive cancers. TCRdb's table, derived via immunoSEQ multiplex PCR, lists solely in-frame clones and lacks some. This table holds fewer than 3,500 clones, 75% to 90% found once. Sequencing was performed on tumor tissue, taken from a patient who underwent chemoradiotherapy. These receptor sequences come from a human donor with HPV-associated anogenital cancer. Both conserved end residues are part of each CDR3. The order of the fields is D gene, V gene, J gene, clone size, CDR3 protein, CDR3 DNA. D genes are given only for firm matches. Clone size is given for some rows only: seen once, a few or many times, or a class if the clone is expanded.

>-|TRBV9|TRBJ1-3|few
CASTGAPGNTIYF
TGTGCCAGCACGGGGGCTCCTGGAAACACCATATATTTT
>TRBD2|TRBV4-1|TRBJ2-7|-
CASSQGGGAGAREQYF
TGCGCCAGCAGCCAAGGGGGCGGAGCGGGAGCCCGCGAGCAGTACTTC
>-|TRBV2|TRBJ2-2|-
CASSETAGGPPFF
TGTGCCAGCAGTGAAACTGCAGGGGGGCCTCCGTTTTTT
>TRBD1|TRBV7-7|TRBJ2-3|-
CASSLGQGSTDTQYF
TGTGCTAGCAGCTTAGGACAGGGGAGCACAGATACGCAGTATTTT
>-|TRBV7-2|TRBJ2-1|-
CASSLVRVRNEQFF
TGTGCCAGCAGCTTAGTTAGGGTTCGTAACGAGCAGTTCTTC
>-|TRBV6-1|TRBJ1-1|once
CASFSRTEAFF
TGTGCCAGTTTCTCGAGAACTGAAGCTTTCTTT
>-|TRBV7-2|TRBJ2-3|-
CASSLVSSVTDTQYF
TGTGCCAGCAGCTTAGTATCCAGCGTTACAGATACGCAGTATTTT
>TRBD1|TRBV5-1|TRBJ1-2|-
CASSFGDRGYGYTF
TGCGCCAGCAGCTTCGGGGACAGGGGCTATGGCTACACCTTC
>-|TRBV27|TRBJ1-1|few
CASSLGRGNTEAFF
TGTGCCAGCAGTTTAGGACGGGGGAACACTGAAGCTTTCTTT
>-|TRBV7-6|TRBJ1-6|-
CASSLGGSYNSPLHF
TGTGCCAGCAGCTTAGGGGGCTCCTATAATTCACCCCTCCACTTT
>-|TRBV5-1|TRBJ1-1|-
CASSRQASNTEAFF
TGCGCCAGCAGCCGACAGGCGTCGAACACTGAAGCTTTCTTT
>TRBD1|TRBV19|TRBJ2-2|-
CAGRDRGTGELFF
TGTGCCGGCCGGGACAGGGGCACCGGGGAGCTGTTTTTT
>TRBD1|TRBV7-8|TRBJ2-3|-
CASSSPGTGGIDTQYF
TGTGCCAGCAGCTCCCCCGGGACAGGGGGCATAGATACGCAGTATTTT
>-|TRBV5-3|TRBJ1-5|-
CARSPRPTAPRLPGKYSNQPQHF
TGTGCCAGAAGCCCCCGACCTACGGCTCCACGACTACCGGGGAAATATAGCAATCAGCCCCAGCATTTT
>-|TRBV6-5|TRBJ2-7|few
CASSGSYEQYF
TGTGCCAGCAGTGGCTCCTACGAGCAGTACTTC
>-|TRBV7-9|TRBJ1-1|-
CASSLVRPNTEAFF
TGTGCCAGCAGCTTAGTCAGACCGAACACTGAAGCTTTCTTT
>-|TRBV30|TRBJ1-3|-
CAWSVWGTGNTIYF
TGTGCCTGGAGTGTGTGGGGAACTGGAAACACCATATATTTT
>-|TRBV28|TRBJ1-6|-
CASSESKTPLHF
TGTGCCAGCAGTGAGAGCAAGACACCCCTCCACTTT
>-|TRBV4-1|TRBJ1-5|-
CASSDTGRNQPQHF
TGCGCCAGCAGCGACACAGGACGCAATCAGCCCCAGCATTTT
>-|TRBV6-1|TRBJ1-1|-
CASMQQVTEAFF
TGTGCCAGCATGCAGCAGGTCACTGAAGCTTTCTTT
>-|TRBV2|TRBJ1-5|few
CASNQGSGNQPQHF
TGTGCCAGCAACCAGGGTAGCGGCAATCAGCCCCAGCATTTT
>-|TRBV7-9|TRBJ2-1|-
CASSSGSGGYNEQFF
TGTGCCAGCAGCTCCGGTTCAGGGGGGTACAATGAGCAGTTCTTC
>TRBD1|TRBV18|TRBJ1-1|-
CASSPNRGRTEAFF
TGTGCCAGCTCACCTAACAGGGGGAGGACTGAAGCTTTCTTT
>-|TRBV7-2|TRBJ2-7|-
CASSPQDTSYEQYF
TGTGCCAGCAGCCCTCAGGACACCTCCTACGAGCAGTACTTC
>-|TRBV5-6|TRBJ2-5|-
CASSSKETQYF
TGTGCCAGCAGCTCAAAAGAGACCCAGTACTTC
>TRBD2|TRBV7-6|TRBJ2-1|-
CASSPGRGVRNEQFF
TGTGCCAGCAGCCCCGGCCGGGGGGTTCGCAATGAGCAGTTCTTC
>TRBD1|TRBV6-4|TRBJ2-7|-
CASSDSIDRESEQYF
TGTGCCAGCAGTGACTCGATAGACAGGGAAAGCGAGCAGTACTTC
>-|TRBV23-1|TRBJ2-6|-
CASSVLITQQSRANVLTF
TGCGCCAGCAGTGTCCTCATTACGCAACAAAGTCGGGCCAACGTCCTGACTTTC
>-|TRBV7-2|TRBJ2-2|-
CASRAGTRNTGELFF
TGTGCCAGCAGGGCCGGGACGAGAAACACCGGGGAGCTGTTTTTT
>-|TRBV5-1|TRBJ2-5|-
CASSTTLGETQYF
TGCGCCAGCAGCACCACCTTAGGGGAGACCCAGTACTTC
>-|TRBV7-2|TRBJ2-1|-
CASSLVSRGPYNEQFF
TGTGCCAGCAGCTTAGTCTCCCGTGGCCCCTACAATGAGCAGTTCTTC
>TRBD1|TRBV5-6|TRBJ1-5|-
CASSYGTGGSNQPQHF
TGTGCCAGCAGCTATGGGACAGGGGGCAGCAATCAGCCCCAGCATTTT
>-|TRBV14|TRBJ2-7|once
CASSLSRGNSRGEQYF
TGTGCCAGCAGCCTTTCGAGGGGCAACAGCAGGGGCGAGCAGTACTTC
>-|TRBV7-2|TRBJ1-1|-
CASSLEPTNTEAFF
TGTGCCAGCAGCTTAGAACCGACTAACACTGAAGCTTTCTTT
>-|TRBV27|TRBJ2-7|once
CASSLRQGTYEQYF
TGTGCCAGCAGTTTGAGGCAGGGCACCTACGAGCAGTACTTC
>-|TRBV29-1|TRBJ1-5|-
CSVGGGRGQPQHF
TGCAGCGTAGGGGGGGGCCGGGGGCAGCCCCAGCATTTT
>-|TRBV7-6|TRBJ2-1|-
CASTLSPPRTSSYNEQFF
TGTGCCAGCACCCTCAGCCCCCCTAGGACCAGCTCCTACAATGAGCAGTTCTTC
>TRBD2|TRBV12-5|TRBJ2-1|-
CASGLNSGGASEQFF
TGTGCTAGTGGTCTAAATAGCGGGGGGGCGAGTGAGCAGTTCTTC
>-|TRBV7-2|TRBJ1-2|-
CASRGNLYGYTF
TGTGCCAGCAGGGGAAACCTCTATGGCTACACCTTC
>TRBD1|TRBV9|TRBJ2-7|-
CASSAYSGTGLSYEQYF
TGTGCCAGCAGCGCTTACTCCGGGACAGGCCTTTCCTACGAGCAGTACTTC
>-|TRBV28|TRBJ2-7|few
CASSPPTGWGDEQYF
TGTGCCAGCAGCCCCCCCACGGGTTGGGGGGACGAGCAGTACTTC
>-|TRBV5-4|TRBJ1-5|once
CASSLGPMDQPQHF
TGTGCCAGCAGCTTGGGCCCGATGGATCAGCCCCAGCATTTT
>-|TRBV5-6|TRBJ1-2|-
CASSLVFVQGAGYTF
TGTGCCAGCAGCTTGGTTTTCGTGCAGGGAGCCGGCTACACCTTC
>-|TRBV19|TRBJ2-2|-
CASSTVRNTGELFF
TGTGCCAGTAGTACAGTCCGAAACACCGGGGAGCTGTTTTTT